The subject of this entry is one T cell receptor (beta chain). It has no known antigen specificity. No base quality information exists; no much larger clone differs at one position. This specimen comes from a study of blood T cell repertoires in COVID-19 (dated by TCRdb to 2018 to 2020). A note on the overall study: Samples covering the acute and convalescent phases of COVID-19 were provided by collaborators in the United States, Italy and Spain. The repertoires were released in a freely available public database meant as a resource for research on the immune response to SARS-CoV-2. Nearly every sample came with metadata listing a de-identified subject ID, COVID-19 status, age in years and sex. Where HLA class I and class II types were available, the types were taken from metadata supplied by the sample provider, not from assay-based typing. The samples were drawn from two sources: the first 160 participants of the ongoing ImmuneRACE study, and fewer than 1,500 subjects contributed by 6 global collaborators. Deeply sampled blood TCRbeta repertoires from subjects exposed to, actively infected with, or recovered from COVID-19 were included in the dataset. The prospective study material was composed of cDNA or gDNA derived from T cells, B-cell-depleted T cells, or PBMCs. Overall study results and their limits: The quantity of clinical and demographic metadata differed by source and by participant and was supplied without curation.

From the cysteine through the phenylalanine, the CDR3 covers 17 amino acids. Just CDR3 DNA is preserved here, 51 bases in frame from base 1. V is cut by 0 bases and J by 5 bases, and the space between the germline ends is 20 bases. The germline V gene (reference sequence) specifies LGHDT as CDR1 and YNNKEL as CDR2. Participants in the prospective study were aged roughly 18 to 100 years, lived in 20 to 30 United States geographic areas, and enrolled through a virtual design. In the prospective study, cohorts were assigned on the basis of participant-reported clinical history obtained from a screening survey and a study questionnaire. A participant counted as exposed if, within 2 weeks of entering the study, that participant had been in contact with someone who had a PCR-confirmed or clinician-diagnosed COVID-19 case. In the prospective study, mobile phlebotomists collected whole blood, serum and a nasopharyngeal or oropharyngeal swab from each participant. Participants in the prospective study had the option to provide additional blood draws and questionnaires over a roughly 2-month period. Blood samples from the prospective study were shipped frozen or at room temperature prior to DNA extraction.

TCRbeta CDR3 regions were amplified from genomic DNA using the immunoSEQ Assay, a bias-controlled multiplex PCR. As for the original processing: Nucleated cell counts per sample were estimated from amplification of reference gene primers within the assay. Sequence reads were collapsed and filtered to measure the absolute abundance of every unique TCRbeta CDR3 rearrangement. Productive Simpson clonality was computed per sample as the square root of Simpson's diversity index over productive rearrangements. The table was pulled from immuneACCESS by TCRdb, which kept in-frame rearrangements only. Such tables lose some clones; where checked, under half of the loss comes from unresolved V genes, and the rest has no known cause. V, J and clone size were drawn from that table, and D and trimming were deduced from the DNA. Here the sample has 200,000 to 250,000 clones; around 82% occur a single time. The leading ten clones occupy 3.6% of the sample.

Sequences were obtained from PBMCs or T cells enriched from blood (not recorded which). The rearranged chain carries TRBV3-1 (or the pseudogene TRBV3-2) and TRBJ2-7; the D gene is perhaps TRBD1, from 5 matching bases. The origin of this receptor is a woman aged 40 to 50 who had been exposed to COVID-19. The CDR3 protein is CASSQDPQGAWKNEQYF. The DNA is as follows: TGTGCCAGCAGCCAAGATCCCCAAGGGGCCTGGAAAAACGAGCAGTACTTC.